This is a list of T cell receptor beta chains from one sample in a study of blood T cell repertoires in COVID-19. Here immunoSEQ multiplex PCR was the method, and the copy in TCRdb shows in-frame clones only, minus some. The data show a few hundred thousand clones, 82% seen once. Sequencing was performed on peripheral blood. The receptors shown here come from a woman in her 70s with COVID-19, enrolled during active disease. Each CDR3 is given with its conserved first and last residue. D genes are given only for firm matches. Size is omitted from some rows. Given values are once, few, many or a class for expanded clones.

v_gene,d_gene,abundance,j_gene,CDR3aa,CDR3nt
TRBV4-1,TRBD1,.,TRBJ1-1,CASSRGQGADTEAFF,TGCGCCAGCAGCCGGGGACAGGGGGCCGACACTGAAGCTTTCTTT
TRBV7-9,.,.,TRBJ1-6,CASSPQRARDSPLHF,TGTGCCAGCAGCCCGCAAAGGGCGCGGGATTCACCCCTCCACTTT
TRBV5-1,.,.,TRBJ1-1,CASSSTGTMNTEAFF,TGCGCCAGCAGCAGTACCGGGACAATGAACACTGAAGCTTTCTTT
TRBV7-2,.,.,TRBJ2-6,CASSLASYSGANVLTF,TGTGCCAGCAGCTTAGCGAGTTACTCTGGGGCCAACGTCCTGACTTTC
TRBV4-1,.,.,TRBJ1-2,CASSQDARGNYGYTF,TGCGCCAGCAGCCAAGATGCCAGGGGTAACTATGGCTACACCTTC
TRBV19,.,.,TRBJ1-5,CASSRERGHNQPQHF,TGTGCCAGTAGTAGAGAAAGAGGGCACAATCAGCCCCAGCATTTT
TRBV2,TRBD1,once,TRBJ1-4,CATGDIQGNEKLFF,TGTGCCACGGGGGATATACAGGGGAATGAAAAACTGTTTTTT
TRBV6-2/TRBV6-3,.,.,TRBJ2-1,CASSPFSSYNEQFF,TGTGCCAGCAGTCCCTTCAGCTCCTACAATGAGCAGTTCTTC
TRBV5-1,.,.,TRBJ2-3,CASSLVRASTDTQYF,TGCGCCAGCAGCTTGGTCAGGGCTAGCACAGATACGCAGTATTTT
TRBV11-2,TRBD2,.,TRBJ2-3,CASSPPLRGLGTDTQYF,TGTGCCAGCAGCCCCCCTCTTAGGGGACTAGGGACAGATACGCAGTATTTT